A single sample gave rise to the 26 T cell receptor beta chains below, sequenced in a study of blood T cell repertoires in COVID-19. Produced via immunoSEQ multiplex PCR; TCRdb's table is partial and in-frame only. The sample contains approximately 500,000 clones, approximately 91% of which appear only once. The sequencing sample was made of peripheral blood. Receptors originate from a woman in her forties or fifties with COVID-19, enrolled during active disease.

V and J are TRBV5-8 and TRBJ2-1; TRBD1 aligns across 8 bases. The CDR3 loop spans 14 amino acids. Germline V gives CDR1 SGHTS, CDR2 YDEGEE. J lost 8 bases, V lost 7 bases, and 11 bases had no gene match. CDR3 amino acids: CASGGQGFSDEQFF. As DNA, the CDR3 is TGTGCCAGCGGTGGACAGGGATTTAGCGATGAGCAGTTCTTC.

The CDR3 sequence: CASSLEANTEAFF. The DNA for the CDR3 is TGTGCCAGCAGCTTAGAAGCGAACACTGAAGCTTTCTTT. V gene TRBV7-3 combines with J gene TRBJ1-1; unclear D gene. The CDR3 covers 13 residues. Germline assignment: CDR1 SGHTA and CDR2 FQGTGA. Between the trimmed V and J ends, which lost 2 bases and 1 base, there was a span of 5 bases.

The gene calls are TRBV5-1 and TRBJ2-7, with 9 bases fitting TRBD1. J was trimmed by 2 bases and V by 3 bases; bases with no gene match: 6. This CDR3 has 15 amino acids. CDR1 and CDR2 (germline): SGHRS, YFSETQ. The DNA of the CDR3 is TGCGCCAGCAGCTCGGGGACAGGGATAGCCTACGAGCAGTACTTC. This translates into CASSSGTGIAYEQYF. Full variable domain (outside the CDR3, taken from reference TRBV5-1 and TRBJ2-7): KAGVTQTPRYLIKTRGQQVTLSCSPISGHRSVSWYQQTPGQGLQFLFEYFSETQRNKGNFPGRFSGRQFSNSRSEMNVSTLELGDSALYLCASSSGTGIAYEQYFGPGTRLTVT.

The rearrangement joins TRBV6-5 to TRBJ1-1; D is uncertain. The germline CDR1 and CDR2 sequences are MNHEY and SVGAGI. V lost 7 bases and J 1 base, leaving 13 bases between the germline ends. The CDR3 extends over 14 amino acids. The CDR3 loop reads CASTSEGRNTEAFF. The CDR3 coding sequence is TGTGCCAGCACCTCGGAGGGCCGGAACACTGAAGCTTTCTTT.

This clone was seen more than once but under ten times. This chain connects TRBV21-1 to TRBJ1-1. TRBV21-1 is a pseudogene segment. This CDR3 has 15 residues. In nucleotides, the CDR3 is TGTGCCAGCAGCAAAGAGGCGGGGGAGATCCCTGAAGCTTTCTTT. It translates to CASSKEAGEIPEAFF.

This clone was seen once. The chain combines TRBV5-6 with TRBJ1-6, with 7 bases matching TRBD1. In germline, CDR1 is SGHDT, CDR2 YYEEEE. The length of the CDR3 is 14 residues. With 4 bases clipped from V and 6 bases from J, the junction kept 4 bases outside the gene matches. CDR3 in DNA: TGTGCCAGCAGCCACGGGACAGCTAATTCACCCCTCCACTTT. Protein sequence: CASSHGTANSPLHF.

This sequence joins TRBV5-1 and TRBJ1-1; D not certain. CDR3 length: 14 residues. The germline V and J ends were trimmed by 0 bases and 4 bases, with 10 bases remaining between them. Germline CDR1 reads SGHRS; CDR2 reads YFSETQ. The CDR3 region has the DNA TGCGCCAGCAGCTTGGCGGGGATCAGCACTGAAGCTTTCTTT. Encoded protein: CASSLAGISTEAFF.

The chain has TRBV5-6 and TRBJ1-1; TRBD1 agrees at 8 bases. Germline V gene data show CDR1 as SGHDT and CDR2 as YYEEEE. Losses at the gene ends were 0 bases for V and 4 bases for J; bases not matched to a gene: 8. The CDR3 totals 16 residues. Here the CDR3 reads CASSLAGGRGGTEAFF. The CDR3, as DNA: TGTGCCAGCAGCTTGGCAGGGGGCAGGGGAGGCACTGAAGCTTTCTTT.

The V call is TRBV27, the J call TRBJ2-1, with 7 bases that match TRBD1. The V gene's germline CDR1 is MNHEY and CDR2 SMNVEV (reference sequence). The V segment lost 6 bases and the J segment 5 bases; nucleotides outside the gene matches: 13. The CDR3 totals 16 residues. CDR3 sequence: CASSQKTGSLDNEQFF. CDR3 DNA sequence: TGTGCCAGCAGCCAGAAGACAGGGTCGCTTGACAATGAGCAGTTCTTC.

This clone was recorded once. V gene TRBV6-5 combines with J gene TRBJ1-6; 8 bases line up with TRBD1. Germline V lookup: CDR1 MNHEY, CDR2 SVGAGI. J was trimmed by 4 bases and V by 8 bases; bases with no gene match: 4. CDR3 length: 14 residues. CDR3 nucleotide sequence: TGTGCCAGCGGGACAGGCAATTATAATTCACCCCTCCACTTT. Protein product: CASGTGNYNSPLHF.

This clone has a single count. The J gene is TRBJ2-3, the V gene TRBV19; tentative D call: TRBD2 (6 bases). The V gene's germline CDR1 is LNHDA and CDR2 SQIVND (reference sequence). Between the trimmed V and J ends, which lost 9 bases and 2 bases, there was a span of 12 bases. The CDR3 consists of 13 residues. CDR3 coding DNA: TGTGCCAGCGGGGGACGCCACACAGATACGCAGTATTTT. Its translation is CASGGRHTDTQYF.

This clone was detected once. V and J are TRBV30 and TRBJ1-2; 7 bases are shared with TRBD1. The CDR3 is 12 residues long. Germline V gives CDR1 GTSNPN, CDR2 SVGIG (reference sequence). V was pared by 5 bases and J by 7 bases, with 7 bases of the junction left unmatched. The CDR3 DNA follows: TGTGCCTGGGCCAGGGGGTGGGGTGGCTACACCTTC. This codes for CAWARGWGGYTF.

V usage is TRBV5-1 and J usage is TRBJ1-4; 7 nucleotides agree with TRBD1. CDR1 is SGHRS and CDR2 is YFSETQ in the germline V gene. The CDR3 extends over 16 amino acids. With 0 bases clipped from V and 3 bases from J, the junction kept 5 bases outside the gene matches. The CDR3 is CASSLAPQGANEKLFF. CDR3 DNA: TGCGCCAGCAGCTTGGCCCCGCAGGGGGCTAATGAAAAACTGTTTTTT.

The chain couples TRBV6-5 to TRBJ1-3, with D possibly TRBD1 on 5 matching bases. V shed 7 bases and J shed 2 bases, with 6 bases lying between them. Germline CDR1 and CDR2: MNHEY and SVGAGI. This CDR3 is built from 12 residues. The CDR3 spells CASTGAGNTIYF. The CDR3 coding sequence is TGTGCCAGCACGGGGGCTGGAAACACCATATATTTT.

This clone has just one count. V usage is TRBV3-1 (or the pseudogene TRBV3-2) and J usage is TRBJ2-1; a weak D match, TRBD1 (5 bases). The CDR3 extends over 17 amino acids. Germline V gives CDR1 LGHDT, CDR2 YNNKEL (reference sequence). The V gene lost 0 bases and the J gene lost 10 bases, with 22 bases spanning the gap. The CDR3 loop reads CASSQDLGAAFGSEQFF. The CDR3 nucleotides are TGTGCCAGCAGCCAAGATTTAGGGGCCGCGTTCGGATCGGAGCAGTTCTTC.

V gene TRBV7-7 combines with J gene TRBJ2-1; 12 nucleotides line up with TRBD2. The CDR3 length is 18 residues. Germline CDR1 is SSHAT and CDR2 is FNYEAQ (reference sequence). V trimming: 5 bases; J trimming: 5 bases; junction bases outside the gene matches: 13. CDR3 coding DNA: TGTGCCAGCAGCCCTCTGGGCTCACTAGCGGGGGGCGACAATGAGCAGTTCTTC. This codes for CASSPLGSLAGGDNEQFF.

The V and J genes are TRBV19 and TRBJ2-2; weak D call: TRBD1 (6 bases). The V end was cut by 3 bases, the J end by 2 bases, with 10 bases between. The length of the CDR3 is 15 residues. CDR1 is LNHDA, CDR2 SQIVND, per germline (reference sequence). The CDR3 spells CASSIGTPNTGELFF. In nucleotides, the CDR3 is TGTGCCAGTAGTATCGGGACACCAAACACCGGGGAGCTGTTTTTT.

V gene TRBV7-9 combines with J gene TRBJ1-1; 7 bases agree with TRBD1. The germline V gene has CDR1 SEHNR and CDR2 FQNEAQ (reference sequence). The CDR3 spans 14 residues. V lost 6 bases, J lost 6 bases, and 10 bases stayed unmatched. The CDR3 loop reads CASSWTGDSPEAFF. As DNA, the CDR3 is TGTGCCAGCAGTTGGACAGGAGATAGCCCTGAAGCTTTCTTT.

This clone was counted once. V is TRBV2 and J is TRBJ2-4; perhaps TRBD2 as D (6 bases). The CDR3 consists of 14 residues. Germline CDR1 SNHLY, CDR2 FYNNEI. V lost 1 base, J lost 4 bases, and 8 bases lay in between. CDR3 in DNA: TGTGCCAGCAGTGAAGACCTAGCGAAAAACATTCAGTACTTC. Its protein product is CASSEDLAKNIQYF. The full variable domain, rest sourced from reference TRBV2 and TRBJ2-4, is EPEVTQTPSHQVTQMGQEVILRCVPISNHLYFYWYRQILGQKVEFLVSFYNNEISEKSEIFDDQFSVERPDGSNFTLKIRSTKLEDSAMYFCASSEDLAKNIQYFGAGTRLSVL.

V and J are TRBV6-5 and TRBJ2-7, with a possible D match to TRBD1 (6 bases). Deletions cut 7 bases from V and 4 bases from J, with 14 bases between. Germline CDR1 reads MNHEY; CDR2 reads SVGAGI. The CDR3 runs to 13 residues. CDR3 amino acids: CASTVPGVYEQYF. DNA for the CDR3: TGTGCCAGCACAGTACCAGGGGTATACGAGCAGTACTTC.

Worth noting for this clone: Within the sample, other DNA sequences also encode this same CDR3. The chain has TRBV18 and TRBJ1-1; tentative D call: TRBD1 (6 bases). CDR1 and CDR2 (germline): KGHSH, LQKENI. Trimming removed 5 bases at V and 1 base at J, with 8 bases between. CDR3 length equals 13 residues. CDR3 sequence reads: CASSRTANTEAFF. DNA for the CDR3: TGTGCCAGCTCAAGGACAGCGAACACTGAAGCTTTCTTT. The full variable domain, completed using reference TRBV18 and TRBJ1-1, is NAGVMQNPRHLVRRRGQEARLRCSPMKGHSHVYWYRQLPEEGLKFMVYLQKENIIDESGMPKERFSAEFPKEGPSILRIQQVVRGDSAAYFCASSRTANTEAFFGQGTRLTVV.

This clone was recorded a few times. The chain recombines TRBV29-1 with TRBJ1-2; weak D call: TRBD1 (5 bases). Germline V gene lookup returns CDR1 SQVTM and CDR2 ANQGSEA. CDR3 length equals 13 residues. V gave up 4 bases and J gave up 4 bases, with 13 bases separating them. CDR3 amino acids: CSVVGRERYGYTF. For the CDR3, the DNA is TGCAGCGTTGTGGGGCGGGAGCGCTATGGCTACACCTTC. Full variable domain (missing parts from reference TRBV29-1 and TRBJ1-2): SAVISQKPSRDICQRGTSLTIQCQVDSQVTMMFWYRQQPGQSLTLIATANQGSEATYESGFVIDKFPISRPNLTFSTLTVSNMSPEDSSIYLCSVVGRERYGYTFGSGTRLTVV.

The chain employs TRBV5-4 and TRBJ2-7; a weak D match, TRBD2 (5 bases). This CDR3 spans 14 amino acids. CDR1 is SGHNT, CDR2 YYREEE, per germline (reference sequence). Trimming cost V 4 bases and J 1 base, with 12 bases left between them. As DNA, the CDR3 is TGTGCCAGCAGCCTCGACACGGGGTCCTACGAGCAGTACTTC. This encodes CASSLDTGSYEQYF.

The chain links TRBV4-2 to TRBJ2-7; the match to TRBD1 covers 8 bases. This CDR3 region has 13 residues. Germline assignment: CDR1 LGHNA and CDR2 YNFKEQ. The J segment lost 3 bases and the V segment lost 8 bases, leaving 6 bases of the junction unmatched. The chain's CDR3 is CASGTRGLYEQYF. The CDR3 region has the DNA TGTGCCAGCGGAACCAGGGGGCTCTACGAGCAGTACTTC.

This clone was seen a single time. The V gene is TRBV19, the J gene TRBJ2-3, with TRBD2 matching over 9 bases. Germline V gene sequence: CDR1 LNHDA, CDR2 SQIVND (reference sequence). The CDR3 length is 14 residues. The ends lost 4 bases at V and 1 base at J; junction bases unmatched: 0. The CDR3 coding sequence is TGTGCCAGTAGTAGACTAGCGGGCACAGATACGCAGTATTTT. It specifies CASSRLAGTDTQYF.

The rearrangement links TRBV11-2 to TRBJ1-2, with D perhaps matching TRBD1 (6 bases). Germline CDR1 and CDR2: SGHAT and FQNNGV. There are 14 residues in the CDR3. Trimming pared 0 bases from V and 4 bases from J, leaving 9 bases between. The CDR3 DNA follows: TGTGCCAGCAGCTTAGATTGGACAGCCTATGGCTACACCTTC. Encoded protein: CASSLDWTAYGYTF.